The 32 T cell receptor beta chains listed next were all sequenced from one sample in a study of naive and memory T cell subsets. Treatment reported: skin biopsy from PPD injection site in Mantoux-positive individual. TCR cDNA received a 3' ligated oligonucleotide that carried a UMI. Ligated cDNA underwent four rounds of PCR with nested alpha and beta constant region primers and SP2. From the UMI-ligation and nested PCR reads, TCRdb called clonotypes with MiXCR, one entry per CDR3 protein. Among around 13,000 distinct CDR3 sequences listed, 4.5% to 6.5% were seen once. The source material was skin, sampled from a tuberculin skin test site. These receptors were collected from an adult in good health.

This clonotype was seen a handful of times. J is TRBJ2-1 and V is TRBV2; weak D call: TRBD1 (6 bases). V was trimmed by 3 bases and J by 7 bases, leaving 13 bases between them. Germline assignment: CDR1 SNHLY and CDR2 FYNNEI. This CDR3 has 14 residues. The CDR3 is CASSDRGWLNEQFF. The CDR3, as DNA: TGTGCCAGCAGTGACAGGGGTTGGTTGAATGAGCAGTTCTTC.

This clonotype was recorded at least ten times. The chain carries TRBV3-1 and TRBJ1-6; D unclear. The CDR3 contains 11 residues. Germline loops: CDR1 LGHDT, CDR2 YNNKEL (reference sequence). The V gene lost 4 bases and the J gene lost 9 bases, with 4 bases spanning the gap. The CDR3 bases are TGTGCCAGCAGCCGGGGTTCACCCCTCCACTTT. It translates to CASSRGSPLHF.

There are a few counts of this clonotype. The chain is built from TRBV19 and TRBJ1-1; TRBD1 matches 9 bases. The CDR3 spans 14 residues. V lost 6 bases to trimming and J lost 4 bases; unmatched junction nucleotides: 6. The V gene's germline CDR1 is LNHDA and CDR2 SQIVND (reference sequence). The CDR3 protein is CASRGTGLTTEAFF. The CDR3 coding sequence is TGTGCCAGTAGAGGGACAGGGCTGACCACTGAAGCTTTCTTT.

This clonotype is medium-sized (0.01 to 0.1%) by share. The gene calls are TRBV7-2 and TRBJ2-3; weak D call: TRBD2 (6 bases). The CDR3 covers 17 residues. Per the germline V gene, CDR1 is SGHTA and CDR2 is FQGNSA. Trimming removed 4 bases at V and 2 bases at J, with 19 bases between. The CDR3 loop is CASSSRAGRGFTDTQYF. In DNA, the CDR3 is TGTGCCAGCAGCTCACGCGCCGGGCGGGGTTTCACAGATACGCAGTATTTT.

This clonotype was counted at least ten times. The gene calls are TRBV9 and TRBJ1-1, with D possibly TRBD1 on 5 matching bases. Trimming took 0 bases from V and 10 from J, leaving 13 bases between them. CDR3 size: 13 residues. In germline, CDR1 is SGDLS, CDR2 YYNGEE. This chain's CDR3 is CASSVEGAQGAFF. For the CDR3, the DNA is TGTGCCAGCAGCGTAGAAGGGGCGCAGGGAGCTTTCTTT.

This clonotype is medium-sized. The chain is built from TRBV28 and TRBJ2-3; D possibly corresponds to TRBD2 (5 bases). Germline assignment: CDR1 MDHEN and CDR2 SYDVKM. The V and J ends lost 5 bases and 6 bases respectively, with 12 bases between them. This CDR3 is built from 13 residues. CDR3 nucleotide sequence: TGTGCCAGCAGTGAGGGAGTAATGGATACGCAGTATTTT. Its translation is CASSEGVMDTQYF.

At least ten counts were recorded for this clonotype. The chain has TRBV6-2 or TRBV6-3 and TRBJ1-2, with D unclear. Trimming removed 2 bases at V and 4 bases at J, with 8 bases between. Germline V gene sequence: CDR1 MNHEY, CDR2 SVGEGT. The CDR3 length is 13 residues. CDR3 amino acids: CASSYAGFYGYTF. CDR3 bases: TGTGCCAGCAGTTACGCAGGATTCTATGGCTACACCTTC.

This clonotype was recorded at least ten times. This chain uses TRBV12-3 or TRBV12-4 with TRBJ1-1; 9 positions agree with TRBD1. The CDR3 spans 14 residues. Trimming cost V 3 bases and J 5 bases; bases outside gene matches: 4. The CDR3 sequence: CASSFWDRATEAFF. In DNA, the CDR3 is TGTGCCAGCAGTTTCTGGGACAGGGCTACTGAAGCTTTCTTT.

This clonotype is medium-sized by share. This rearrangement joins TRBV25-1 to TRBJ2-2; D unclear. Trimming took 7 bases from V and 0 from J, leaving 9 bases between them. Germline V CDR1 and CDR2: MGHDK, SYGVNS. The CDR3 runs to 14 residues. CDR3 amino acids: CASISQANTGELFF. In nucleotides, the CDR3 is TGTGCCAGCATTTCGCAGGCGAACACCGGGGAGCTGTTTTTT.

By proportion, this clonotype is medium-sized. The chain employs TRBV20-1 and TRBJ2-1; the match to TRBD2 covers 9 bases. Germline values: CDR1 DFQATT, CDR2 SNEGSKA (reference sequence). Trimming removed 5 bases from V and 7 bases from J; junction bases left unmatched: 3. The CDR3 consists of 12 residues. CDR3 bases: TGCAGTGCTTGGAGCGGGGGGAATGAGCAGTTCTTC. This gives the protein CSAWSGGNEQFF.

This clonotype counts as medium-sized. This rearrangement joins TRBV6-5 to TRBJ2-1; 10 bases map to TRBD1. This CDR3 has 15 amino acids. V dropped 6 bases and J dropped 8; count of bases not matched to a gene: 10. From germline, CDR1 is MNHEY and CDR2 SVGAGI. Here the CDR3 reads CASRKPGQGNDEQFF. The CDR3 coding sequence is TGTGCCAGCAGGAAACCGGGACAGGGGAACGATGAGCAGTTCTTC.

This clonotype was observed a few times. The chain recombines TRBV5-6 with TRBJ2-3; D not certain. CDR3 length: 14 residues. V lost 0 bases, J lost 2 bases, and 7 bases lay in between. CDR1 SGHDT and CDR2 YYEEEE come from the germline V gene. This CDR3 reads CASSLGAHTDTQYF. The CDR3 DNA follows: TGTGCCAGCAGCTTGGGGGCTCACACAGATACGCAGTATTTT.

Note on this clonotype: A much bigger clone sits one base away, suggesting this may be a read error. The chain employs TRBV7-2 and TRBJ1-1, with 7 nucleotides matching TRBD1. CDR1 is SGHTA, CDR2 FQGNSA, per germline. The length of the CDR3 is 17 residues. The J segment lost 1 base and the V segment lost 2 bases, leaving 10 bases of the junction unmatched. CDR3 sequence (DNA): TGTGCCAGCAGCTTAACCACAGGGGTCTATCGGAACACTGAAGCTTTCTTT. This translates into CASSLTTGVYRNTEAFF.

There are many counts of this clonotype. The CDR3 is CASSLTPGSYNEQFF. The DNA for the CDR3 is TGTGCCAGCAGCTTAACCCCCGGTTCCTACAATGAGCAGTTCTTC. The chain carries TRBV7-3 and TRBJ2-1; D not certain. V lost 0 bases, J lost 1 base, and 7 bases lay in between. The length of the CDR3 is 15 residues. Germline assignment: CDR1 SGHTA and CDR2 FQGTGA. The full variable domain, rest sourced from reference TRBV7-3 and TRBJ2-1, is GAGVSQTPSNKVTEKGKYVELRCDPISGHTALYWYRQSLGQGPEFLIYFQGTGAADDSGLPNDRFFAVRPEGSVSTLKIQRTERGDSAVYLCASSLTPGSYNEQFFGPGTRLTVL.

The chain couples TRBV18 to TRBJ1-6; D is possibly TRBD1 (6 bases). The V gene's germline CDR1 is KGHSH and CDR2 LQKENI. The CDR3 covers 14 residues. V was shortened by 4 bases and J by 3 bases, with 7 bases between the two germline ends. This chain's CDR3 is CASSQDSYNSPLHF. As DNA, the CDR3 is TGTGCCAGCTCACAGGACAGCTATAATTCACCCCTCCACTTT.

This clonotype was detected many times. The chain couples TRBV6-1 to TRBJ1-1; the D gene is possibly TRBD1 (5 bases). Germline V gene data show CDR1 as MNHNS and CDR2 as SASEGT. V lost 6 bases to trimming and J lost 5 bases, with 16 bases between them. The CDR3 length is 14 residues. The CDR3 sequence: CASSFIGEGTEAFF. Written as DNA, the CDR3 is TGTGCCAGCAGCTTTATCGGGGAGGGGACTGAAGCTTTCTTT.

This clonotype was detected ten times or more. The V and J genes are TRBV20-1 and TRBJ1-5; 7 bases agree with TRBD1. The V gene end was trimmed by 5 bases and the J gene end by 6 bases; junction bases not matched to a gene: 7. The CDR3 is 13 residues long. CDR1 is DFQATT, CDR2 SNEGSKA, per germline (reference sequence). This CDR3 reads CSAAGTASQPQHF. DNA of the CDR3: TGCAGTGCTGCCGGGACAGCAAGTCAGCCCCAGCATTTT.

In its sample, this clonotype was seen many times. V is TRBV10-3 and J is TRBJ2-1; D perhaps matches TRBD1 (6 bases). V lost 3 bases and J 7 bases, leaving 22 bases between the germline ends. The CDR3 totals 17 residues. CDR1 is ENHRY, CDR2 SYGVKD, per germline. As DNA, the CDR3 is TGTGCCATCAGTGAAGGTTGGGGCAGGGGATTTGTTAATGAGCAGTTCTTC. Translated, it gives CAISEGWGRGFVNEQFF.

The chain joins TRBV7-2 to TRBJ2-7; TRBD2 matches 9 bases. Germline CDR1 SGHTA, CDR2 FQGNSA. V shed 5 bases and J 2 bases; nucleotides not matched to a gene: 4. This CDR3 spans 14 amino acids. In DNA, the CDR3 is TGTGCCAGCAGCGCCTGGACTAGCGCCTACGAGCAGTACTTC. Its protein product is CASSAWTSAYEQYF.

This clonotype has a count of ten or more. The CDR3 protein is CASSLGPLAGSDTQYF. The CDR3 DNA reads TGTGCCAGCAGCTTAGGACCGCTAGCTGGGAGCGATACGCAGTATTTT. The chain combines TRBV7-2 with TRBJ2-3; possible D gene TRBD2, 5 bases. V was clipped by 1 base and J by 6 bases, with 17 bases between them. The CDR3 consists of 16 residues. The V gene's germline CDR1 is SGHTA and CDR2 FQGNSA.

This clonotype was counted many times. This rearrangement joins TRBV5-4 to TRBJ2-3; 10 bases fit TRBD2. CDR1 SGHNT and CDR2 YYREEE come from the germline V gene (reference sequence). This CDR3 spans 16 amino acids. After removal of 1 base from V and 1 base from J, the junction contained 3 bases not matched to a gene. CDR3 loop: CASSLLTSGGTDTQYF. CDR3 DNA: TGTGCCAGCAGCTTGCTCACTAGCGGGGGCACAGATACGCAGTATTTT.

This clonotype was seen many times. V is TRBV20-1 and J is TRBJ1-2; no reliable D call. With 1 base removed from V and 5 bases from J, the gap between germline ends came to 8 bases. The CDR3 length is 12 residues. Germline V gene lookup returns CDR1 DFQATT and CDR2 SNEGSKA (reference sequence). CDR3 in amino acids: CSARVDGYGYTF. Written as DNA, the CDR3 is TGCAGTGCTAGAGTGGACGGTTATGGCTACACCTTC.

Ten or more counts support this clonotype. The chain employs TRBV21-1 and TRBJ2-3; the DNA was not compared with TRBD1, the D call given in the table. TRBV21-1 is recorded as a pseudogene. The CDR3 is 17 residues long. Here the CDR3 DNA reads TGTGCCAGCAGCAAAGAAGGCCCCGGCCTACCCCCAGATACGCAGTATTTT. Translated: CASSKEGPGLPPDTQYF.

This clonotype has ten or more counts. The chain carries TRBV5-1 and TRBJ1-2, with a weak D call TRBD1 (6 bases). Germline CDR1 SGHRS, CDR2 YFSETQ. V was shortened by 7 bases and J by 13 bases, with 17 bases between the two germline ends. The CDR3 is 11 amino acids. In DNA form, the CDR3 reads TGCGCCAGCGGAATTGAGACAGGTCTCACCTTC. It codes for CASGIETGLTF. The full variable domain, with the rest looked up from reference TRBV5-1 and TRBJ1-2, is KAGVTQTPRYLIKTRGQQVTLSCSPISGHRSVSWYQQTPGQGLQFLFEYFSETQRNKGNFPGRFSGRQFSNSRSEMNVSTLELGDSALYLCASGIETGLTFGSGTRLTVV.

This clonotype was found many times. The chain has TRBV20-1 and TRBJ2-3; D is perhaps TRBD1 or TRBD2 (6 bases each). Germline lookup yields CDR1 DFQATT and CDR2 SNEGSKA (reference sequence). The CDR3 has 15 residues. V shed 1 base and J shed 0 bases, with 11 bases lying between them. As DNA, the CDR3 is TGCAGTGCTAGAGGGGGGGCTAGGAGCACAGATACGCAGTATTTT. Amino acids: CSARGGARSTDTQYF.

This clonotype occurred a few times. The chain joins TRBV6-1 to TRBJ1-1; D might be TRBD1 (5 bases). The CDR3 sequence is 15 residues long. Trimming stripped 1 base from V and 5 bases from J, with 14 bases between. CDR1 is MNHNS, CDR2 SASEGT, per germline. CDR3 in amino acids: CASSEVGGEGTEAFF. CDR3 nucleotides: TGTGCCAGCAGTGAAGTTGGAGGGGAGGGTACTGAAGCTTTCTTT.

Sample share makes this clonotype medium-sized. DNA for the CDR3: TGTGCCAGCAGCCCGTCAGGCGGGGGCCGCTCCTACGAGCAGTACTTC. Its protein is CASSPSGGGRSYEQYF. The rearrangement joins TRBV4-2 to TRBJ2-7, with a tentative D call TRBD2 (7 bases). CDR1 LGHNA and CDR2 YNFKEQ come from the germline V gene. V lost 4 bases and J lost 0, with 16 bases in between. The CDR3 sequence is 16 residues long.

Many counts were recorded for this clonotype. This chain joins TRBV7-8 and TRBJ1-5; D gene uncertain. This CDR3 has 15 residues. Germline CDR1 and CDR2: SGHVS and FQNEAQ. V was cut by 0 bases and J by 2 bases, with 8 bases left in between. In DNA form, the CDR3 reads TGTGCCAGCAGCTTAGCGCATAGGGGCAATCAGCCCCAGCATTTT. As protein: CASSLAHRGNQPQHF.

The rearrangement links TRBV20-1 to TRBJ1-2; D unresolved. The germline gives CDR1 DFQATT, CDR2 SNEGSKA (reference sequence). Trimming took off 5 bases at V and 0 bases at J, with 13 bases between the two ends. This CDR3 has 14 amino acids. The DNA for the CDR3 is TGCAGTGCTCGACGTGGAGCAGCTAACTATGGCTACACCTTC. It codes for CSARRGAANYGYTF.

This clonotype was found many times. The chain employs TRBV7-8 and TRBJ2-5, with D perhaps TRBD1 (6 bases). The germline V gene has CDR1 SGHVS and CDR2 FQNEAQ. V dropped 5 bases and J dropped 1 base, with 20 bases sitting between them. CDR3 length equals 17 residues. As DNA, the CDR3 is TGTGCCAGCAGCCCTCGTGACAGGACCTATTCCCAAGAGACCCAGTACTTC. It codes for CASSPRDRTYSQETQYF.

This clonotype was observed many times. The rearrangement joins TRBV3-1 to TRBJ1-1; 9 positions match TRBD1. Germline assignment: CDR1 LGHDT and CDR2 YNNKEL (reference sequence). V lost 6 bases to trimming and J lost 3 bases; unmatched junction nucleotides: 5. The CDR3 contains 14 residues. The chain's CDR3 is CASRNRDRDTEAFF. CDR3 DNA sequence: TGTGCCAGCAGGAACCGGGACAGGGACACTGAAGCTTTCTTT.

By frequency in the sample, this clonotype is medium-sized. CDR3 bases: TGCAGTGCAGGGGGAGGGTTAAGGAGCGGCACAGATACGCAGTATTTT. It specifies CSAGGGLRSGTDTQYF. The rearrangement joins TRBV20-1 to TRBJ2-3, with D possibly matching TRBD2 (7 bases). The germline CDR1 and CDR2 sequences are DFQATT and SNEGSKA (reference sequence). V lost 6 bases, J lost 1 base, and 20 bases lay in between. This CDR3 is 16 amino acids long.